This T cell receptor beta chain stems from a study of cytomegalovirus exposure and HLA in healthy donors listed by TCRdb under 2017. For context, the study as a whole: An earlier analysis of some 600 of the donors reported about 280 Gb of sequence data and some 110 million unique TCR beta sequences obtained from roughly 170 million T cells. Genome-wide SNP genotypes for about 65% of the 666 donors were used in a later genetic analysis, which treated that subset as a discovery cohort. In an earlier analysis of a few hundred of the donors, high-throughput TCR beta sequencing was used to judge whether each TCR beta V gene segment behaved as functional or pseudogenic. The study aimed to test whether signatures of past pathogen exposure could be identified by cataloging public T cell receptors. To predict cytomegalovirus infection status, the study brought together high-throughput TCR immunosequencing, statistical association of individual TCRs with disease status, and machine learning. The number of typed donors differed by locus: about 620-640 for A, B, C, DRB1 and DQB1; approximately 530 for DQA1; 606 for DPA1; and some 430 for DPB1. Both class I and class II loci were covered by HLA typing, at four-digit resolution. On average, 235,054 unique TCR beta nucleotide sequences were sequenced per donor among 300 to 500 genotyped donors of the cohort, with roughly 20% of those sequences being non-productive. All discovery cohort repertoires had been generated on a single sequencing platform. Alongside the repertoire data, information on donor age, sex, ethnicity and CMV serostatus was compiled. Roughly five DR-DQ haplotypes were treated as single units for association and clustering because of strong linkage in the cohort. Of the approximately 400 genotyped donors, 70% to 90% were placed in the genetic ancestry cluster associated with self-reported Caucasian donors. In a later analysis, previously published TCR beta repertoires from 666 donors were re-analyzed and high-resolution HLA genotyping was added so that TCR occurrence patterns could be studied. The T cell repertoires of some 700 subjects were profiled by immunosequencing and related to cytomegalovirus serostatus. Roughly 300 gigabases of sequencing data and 70 million to 95 million unique TCR sequences made up an early release that covered around 640 HLA-typed donors. A separate validation cohort of 90 to 150 different subjects was used in addition to the roughly 670-subject first cohort. Rather than using new phenotypic data, the later analysis identified candidate immune exposures from TCR beta sequences and from how often those sequences occurred across donors.

Here is what the overall study found, with its caveats: Presence/absence analyses assumed roughly uniform sequencing depth across donors, an assumption that may not hold. A further reported finding was that TCR beta sequences accurately predicted the HLA-A and HLA-B alleles for most subjects in the first cohort. Because HLA typing was missing for some donors at each locus, association tests included only the typed subset. Assigning TCR associations to individual alleles was difficult when HLA alleles, especially DR and DQ, strongly co-occurred. In a later genetic analysis, fewer N-insertions in productive TCRs were reported among donors in an Asian-associated ancestry cluster than the roughly 710-donor mean. A later genetic analysis associated a missense DCLRE1C variant with V-gene and J-gene trimming of TCR beta chains, and an independent cohort replicated the association. While some public TCRs were present in many individuals, most TCR sequences turned up only very rarely across donors. Cytomegalovirus status was reported to be diagnosed by the classifier with high specificity and sensitivity in both the original and validation cohorts. In a later analysis, around 15,000 TCR beta sequences were associated with specific HLA alleles at a false discovery rate of 0.05. CMV serostatus was the only immune exposure information available for the cohort. It was suggested by the authors that the approach could potentially be generalized to other disease states and immunological phenotypes. A later analysis found that TCR association rates varied across HLA loci, with DRB1 alleles showing the most associated TCRs and HLA-C alleles the fewest. Because the 87-base-pair reads could not distinguish some IMGT-functional V segments, including TRBV6-2 and TRBV6-3, those segments were excluded. A later analysis found that HLA-associated TCR beta chains were more clonally expanded and had lower generation probabilities than equally common non-associated chains. The study listed approximately 150 TCR beta chains as associated with cytomegalovirus. A group of highly shared sequence variants was considered likely to be a technical artifact of the sequencing pipeline. Because counts were too low, about 15 rarely observed V segments, including chromosome 9 orphons, were left out of the earlier analysis of several hundred of the donors. A few of the identified cytomegalovirus-associated TCR beta chains were confirmed in vitro to be specific for cytomegalovirus antigens. Most CMV-associated TCR beta chains appeared to be HLA-restricted in a later analysis, and the HLA associations seemed to be driven largely by CMV exposure. Linkage disequilibrium might explain the correlated functional status among segregating V segments, but an unknown experimental factor could not be ruled out. This cohort had only TCR beta chains sequenced, and the lack of alpha or paired-chain data limited which features could be detected. An earlier analysis of 587 of the donors showed that most TCR beta V segments appeared in productive rearrangements either about 90% or about 30% of the time, which broadly matched IMGT annotations. According to a later analysis, parvovirus B19, influenza, CMV and Epstein-Barr virus appeared linked to several top co-occurrence clusters.

In total, fewer than 750 healthy bone marrow donors made up the cohort. All cohort members were sampled while nominally healthy, although unrecorded immune exposures were likely present. The donor was CMV seronegative and was included in the group of a few hundred seronegative cohort members. A peripheral blood sample was provided by each donor, and peripheral blood mononuclear cells were used for TCR beta sequencing. Genomic DNA was extracted from the blood cell samples with the Qiagen DNeasy Blood Extraction Kit. Worth noting for this clone: The target of this receptor is not known. Base-call qualities are not available, and no considerably larger clone is one nucleotide away.

Spanning cysteine to phenylalanine, the CDR3 consists of 16 amino acids. The only DNA kept is the CDR3, 48 bases in frame from the first base. V ends up 4 bases short and J 3 bases short, with an unmatched junction base count of 12. CDR1 and CDR2, looked up from the germline V gene (reference sequence), are SGHNT and YYREEE. Receptors were amplified or captured by the immunoSEQ multiplex PCR assay. For the multiplex PCR, a mixture combining 60 forward primers for TCR Vbeta segments and 13 reverse primers for TCR Jbeta segments was used. Amplification of the CDR3 region of rearranged TCR beta genes was performed with a multiplex PCR assay on genomic DNA. The Illumina HiSeq System was used to sequence the amplified TCR beta libraries as 87-base-pair reads. The paper's processing steps were these. In a later analysis, tens of millions of unique TCR beta chains were counted across the 500 to 850 repertoires, and roughly 11 million of these chains were shared by at least two donors. To remove PCR and sequencing errors, raw reads were error-corrected and collapsed into unique sequences using a nearest-neighbor algorithm that merged closely related sequences. CDR3 sequences were aligned to IMGT reference sequences to assign V, D and J gene segments. Each retained sequence needed at least a six-nucleotide match to both a V gene segment and a J gene segment. Rearrangements were classified as productive when the CDR3 lacked stop codons and remained in frame with V and J, and all other rearrangements were classified as non-productive. Following IMGT convention, CDR3 was defined as the stretch from the second conserved V-encoded cysteine up to the conserved J-encoded phenylalanine. Sequences without an unambiguous match to a single V gene segment were excluded from the earlier analysis of 450 to 750 of the donors. An earlier analysis of several hundred of the donors called V segments functional above 56.7% productive rearrangements and segregating when the between-donor standard deviation exceeded 5%. A statistical classification framework was built to diagnose cytomegalovirus status from the catalog of TCR beta chain sequences. In a later analysis, V and J genes were assigned by comparing TCR nucleotide sequences against IMGT/GENE-DB human TR gene sequences. The TCRdist pipeline was used in a later analysis to assign CDR3 sequences and most-parsimonious VDJ recombination scenarios. In a later analysis, every TCR beta chain was defined by the combination of its CDR3 amino acid sequence and its V-gene family, and reads without a unique V-gene family were dropped. A later analysis removed several hundred highly shared, low-generation-probability nucleotide sequences to deal with suspected cross-contamination and a sequencing artifact. In a later analysis, a clonal expansion index was calculated for each public chain from normalized within-repertoire ranks of inferred template counts. In a later analysis, generation probabilities were computed with a VDJ recombination model fitted to out-of-frame rearrangements, and the resulting probabilities were checked against IGoR. In a later analysis, hypergeometric tests were used to score TCR-TCR, TCR-HLA and TCR-CMV co-occurrence, with a repertoire-size bias correction applied to TCR pairs. A later analysis estimated false discovery rates by permuting HLA or CMV assignments 20 times. In a later analysis, co-occurring TCRs were grouped using DBSCAN, and TCRdist sequence similarity was added for clustering within HLA-allele-positive subsets. Repertoires with fewer than 30,000 or more than 120,000 public chains, plus five repertoires with anomalous nucleotide sharing, were excluded from co-occurrence clustering. TCRdb re-hosts the immuneACCESS table, in-frame sequences only. Its copies lack some clones; in the studies checked, an unresolved V gene accounts for under half of them, and the cause for the rest is not known. V and J calls and clone size come straight from that table; D and trimming were deduced from the DNA. This sample is represented by 200,000 or so clones; almost 85% of them were singletons. The top ten clonotypes cover 0.25% to 0.3% of the sample.

Sequences were obtained from PBMCs. The sequence is built from TRBV5-4 and TRBJ2-7; 8 of the junction bases match TRBD2. This TCR was sampled from a boy aged 5 to 17 in good health and CMV-seronegative. The sequenced DNA is TGTGCCAGCAGCGTGGGGCCGGGACTAGGCCACTACGAGCAGTACTTC. This sequence encodes CASSVGPGLGHYEQYF.